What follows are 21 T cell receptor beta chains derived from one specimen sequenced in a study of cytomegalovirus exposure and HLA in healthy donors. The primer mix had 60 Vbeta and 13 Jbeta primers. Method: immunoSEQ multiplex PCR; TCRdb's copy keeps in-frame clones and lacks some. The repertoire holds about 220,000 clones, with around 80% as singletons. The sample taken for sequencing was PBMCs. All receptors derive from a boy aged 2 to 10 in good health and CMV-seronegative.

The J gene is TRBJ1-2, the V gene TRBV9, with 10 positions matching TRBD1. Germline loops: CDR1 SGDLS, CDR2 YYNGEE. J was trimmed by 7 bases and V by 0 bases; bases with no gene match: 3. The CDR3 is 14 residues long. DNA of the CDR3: TGTGCCAGCAGCGTAGAGGGACAGGGGAGTGGCTACACCTTC. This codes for CASSVEGQGSGYTF.

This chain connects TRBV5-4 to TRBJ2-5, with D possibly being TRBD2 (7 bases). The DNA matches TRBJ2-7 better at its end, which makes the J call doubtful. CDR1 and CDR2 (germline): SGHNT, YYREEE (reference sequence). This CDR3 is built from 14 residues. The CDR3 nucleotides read TGTGCCAGCAGCAAGGGGGGGAGCTCCTACGAGCAGTACTTC. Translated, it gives CASSKGGSSYEQYF.

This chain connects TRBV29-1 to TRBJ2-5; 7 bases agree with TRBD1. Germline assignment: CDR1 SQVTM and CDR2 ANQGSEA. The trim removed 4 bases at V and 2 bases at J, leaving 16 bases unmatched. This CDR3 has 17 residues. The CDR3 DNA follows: TGCAGCGTTGCGGGGATGATACACAGGGGTCCACAAGAGACCCAGTACTTC. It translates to CSVAGMIHRGPQETQYF. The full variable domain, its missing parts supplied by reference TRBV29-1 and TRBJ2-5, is SAVISQKPSRDICQRGTSLTIQCQVDSQVTMMFWYRQQPGQSLTLIATANQGSEATYESGFVIDKFPISRPNLTFSTLTVSNMSPEDSSIYLCSVAGMIHRGPQETQYFGPGTRLLVL.

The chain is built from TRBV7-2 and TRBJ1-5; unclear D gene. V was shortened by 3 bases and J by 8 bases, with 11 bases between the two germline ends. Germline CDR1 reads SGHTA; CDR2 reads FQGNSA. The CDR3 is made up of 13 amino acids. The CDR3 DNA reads TGTGCCAGCAGCTTCGCCCACGGGGAGCCCCAGCATTTT. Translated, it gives CASSFAHGEPQHF.

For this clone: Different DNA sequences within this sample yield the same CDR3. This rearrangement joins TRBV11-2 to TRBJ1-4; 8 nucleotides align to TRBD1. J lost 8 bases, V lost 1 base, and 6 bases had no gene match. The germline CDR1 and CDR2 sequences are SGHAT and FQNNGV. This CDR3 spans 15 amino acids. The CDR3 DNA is TGTGCCAGCAGCTTAGGGGGACAGGTGGTCGAAAAACTGTTTTTT. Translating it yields CASSLGGQVVEKLFF.

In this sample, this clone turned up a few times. The CDR3, as DNA: TGTGCCAGCAGTAGGTATAGCGGATACGAGCAGTACTTC. Amino acid sequence: CASSRYSGYEQYF. This chain joins TRBV2 and TRBJ2-7; weak D call: TRBD2 (6 bases). The V gene's germline CDR1 is SNHLY and CDR2 FYNNEI. Trimming stripped 5 bases from V and 4 bases from J, with 12 bases between. The CDR3 spans 13 residues.

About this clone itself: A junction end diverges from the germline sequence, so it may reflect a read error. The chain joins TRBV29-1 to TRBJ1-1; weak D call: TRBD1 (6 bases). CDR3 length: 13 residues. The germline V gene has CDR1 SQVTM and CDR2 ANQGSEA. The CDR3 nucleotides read TGCAGCGTTCAAGATGAGGGGGACACTGAAGCTTTCTTT. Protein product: CSVQDEGDTEAFF.

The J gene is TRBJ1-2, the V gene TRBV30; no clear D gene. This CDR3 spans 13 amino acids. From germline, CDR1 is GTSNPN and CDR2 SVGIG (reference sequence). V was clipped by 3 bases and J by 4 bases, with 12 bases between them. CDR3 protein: CAWSPDEGYGYTF. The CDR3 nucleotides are TGTGCCTGGAGCCCGGACGAGGGCTATGGCTACACCTTC.

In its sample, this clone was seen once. The CDR3 coding sequence is TGTGCCAGTAGTATTTTACAGGGGAACACTGAAGCTTTCTTT. Its translation is CASSILQGNTEAFF. This chain joins TRBV19 and TRBJ1-1, with a tentative D call TRBD1 (6 bases). CDR3 size: 14 residues. CDR1 and CDR2 from the germline V gene are LNHDA and SQIVND (reference sequence). The V and J ends lost 3 bases and 1 base respectively, with 9 bases between them.

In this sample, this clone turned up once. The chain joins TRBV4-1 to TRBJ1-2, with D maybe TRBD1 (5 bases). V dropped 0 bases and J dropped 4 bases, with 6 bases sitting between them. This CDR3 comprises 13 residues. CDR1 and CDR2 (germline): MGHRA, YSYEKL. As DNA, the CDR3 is TGCGCCAGCAGCCAAGAAGGGGTCTATGGCTACACCTTC. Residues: CASSQEGVYGYTF.

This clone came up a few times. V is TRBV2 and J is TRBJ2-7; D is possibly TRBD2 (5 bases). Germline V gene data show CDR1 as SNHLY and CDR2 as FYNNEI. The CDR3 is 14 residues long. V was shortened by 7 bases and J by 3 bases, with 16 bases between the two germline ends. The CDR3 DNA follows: TGTGCCAGCACAGACCACGGGGAGATCTACGAGCAGTACTTC. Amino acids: CASTDHGEIYEQYF.

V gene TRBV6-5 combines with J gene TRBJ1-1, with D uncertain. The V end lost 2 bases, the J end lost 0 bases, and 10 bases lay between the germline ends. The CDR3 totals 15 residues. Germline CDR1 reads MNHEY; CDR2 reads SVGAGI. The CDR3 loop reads CASSYADTMNTEAFF. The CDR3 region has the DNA TGTGCCAGCAGTTACGCAGACACCATGAACACTGAAGCTTTCTTT.

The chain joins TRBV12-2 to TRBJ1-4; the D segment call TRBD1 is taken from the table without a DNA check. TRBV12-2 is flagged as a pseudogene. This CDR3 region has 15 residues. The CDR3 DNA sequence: TGTGCAAGTCGCTTAGGACAGGAGAGTAATGAAAAACTGTTTTTT. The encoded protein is CASRLGQESNEKLFF.

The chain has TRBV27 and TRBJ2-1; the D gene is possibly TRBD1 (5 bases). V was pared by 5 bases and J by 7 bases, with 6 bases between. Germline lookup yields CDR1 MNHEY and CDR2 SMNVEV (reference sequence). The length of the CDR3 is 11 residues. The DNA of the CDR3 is TGTGCCAGCAGTCAGGGTAATGAGCAGTTCTTC. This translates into CASSQGNEQFF.

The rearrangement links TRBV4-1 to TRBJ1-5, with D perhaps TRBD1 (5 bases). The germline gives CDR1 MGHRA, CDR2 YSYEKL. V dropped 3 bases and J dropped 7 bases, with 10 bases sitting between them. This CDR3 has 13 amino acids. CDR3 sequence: CASSQGGEQPQHF. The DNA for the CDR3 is TGCGCCAGCAGCCAGGGGGGGGAACAGCCCCAGCATTTT.

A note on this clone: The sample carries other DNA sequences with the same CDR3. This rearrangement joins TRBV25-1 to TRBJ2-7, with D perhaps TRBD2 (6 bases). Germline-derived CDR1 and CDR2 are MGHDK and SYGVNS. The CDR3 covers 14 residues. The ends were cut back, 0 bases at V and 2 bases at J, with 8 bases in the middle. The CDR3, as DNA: TGTGCCAGCAGTGAATACGGGGGACCCTACGAGCAGTACTTC. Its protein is CASSEYGGPYEQYF.

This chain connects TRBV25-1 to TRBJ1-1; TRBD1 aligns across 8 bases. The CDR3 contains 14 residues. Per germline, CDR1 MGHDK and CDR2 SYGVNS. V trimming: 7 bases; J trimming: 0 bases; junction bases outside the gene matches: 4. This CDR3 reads CASTRTGMNTEAFF. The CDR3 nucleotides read TGTGCCAGCACCCGGACAGGGATGAACACTGAAGCTTTCTTT.

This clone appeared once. CDR3 coding DNA: TGTGCTAGTGGTTTGGCAATTACTAGCGGGGAGGATGGCGGGGAGCTGTTTTTT. Protein product: CASGLAITSGEDGGELFF. This chain uses TRBV12-5 with TRBJ2-2; 10 positions agree with TRBD2. V shed 1 base and J 7 bases; nucleotides not matched to a gene: 12. The CDR3 loop spans 18 amino acids. Germline loops: CDR1 LGHNT, CDR2 FRNRAP.

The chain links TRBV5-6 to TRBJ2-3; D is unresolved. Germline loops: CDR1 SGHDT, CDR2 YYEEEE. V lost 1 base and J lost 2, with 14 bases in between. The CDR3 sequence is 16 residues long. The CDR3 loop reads CASSLYVLLSTDTQYF. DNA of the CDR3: TGTGCCAGCAGCTTGTACGTACTGCTATCCACAGATACGCAGTATTTT.

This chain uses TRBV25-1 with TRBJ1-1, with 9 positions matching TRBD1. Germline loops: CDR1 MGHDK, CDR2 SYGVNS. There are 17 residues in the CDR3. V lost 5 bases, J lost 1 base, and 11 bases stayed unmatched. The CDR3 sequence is CASSWDRATFPNTEAFF. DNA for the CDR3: TGTGCCAGCAGTTGGGACAGGGCCACTTTCCCGAACACTGAAGCTTTCTTT.

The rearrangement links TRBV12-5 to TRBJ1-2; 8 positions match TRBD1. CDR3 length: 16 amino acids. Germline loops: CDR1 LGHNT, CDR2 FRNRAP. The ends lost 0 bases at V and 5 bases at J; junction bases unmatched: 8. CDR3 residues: CASGLVLGTGPYGYTF. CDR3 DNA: TGTGCTAGTGGTTTGGTACTAGGGACAGGCCCATATGGCTACACCTTC.